Listed here are 5 T cell receptor beta chains from one sample, sequenced in a study of blood T cell repertoires in COVID-19. Assay used: immunoSEQ multiplex PCR; TCRdb lists only in-frame clones, some missing. The sample consists of 200,000 to 250,000 clones, 75% to 90% of them appearing once. Sequencing was done on a sample of PBMCs or T cells enriched from blood (not recorded which). Receptor source: a man between 50 and 59 years old who had been exposed to COVID-19.

This chain joins TRBV5-1 and TRBJ2-1; 9 positions match TRBD2. The junction had 2 bases not matched to a gene; V was cut back by 3 bases and J by 7 bases. The CDR3 totals 13 residues. Per the germline V gene, CDR1 is SGHRS and CDR2 is YFSETQ. CDR3 nucleotide sequence: TGCGCCAGCAGCTGGACTAGCGAAAATGAGCAGTTCTTC. Translating it yields CASSWTSENEQFF.

This clone was recorded once. The V gene is TRBV28, the J gene TRBJ1-3, with D perhaps matching TRBD1 (5 bases). Trimming stripped 3 bases from V and 5 bases from J, with 11 bases between. The germline V gene encodes CDR1 MDHEN and CDR2 SYDVKM. The CDR3 loop spans 14 amino acids. CDR3 in amino acids: CASSLTAARNTIYF. As DNA, the CDR3 is TGTGCCAGCAGTTTGACAGCCGCTAGAAACACCATATATTTT.

The chain joins TRBV20-1 to TRBJ2-2; unclear D gene. There are 13 residues in the CDR3. Germline CDR1 is DFQATT and CDR2 is SNEGSKA (reference sequence). V dropped 3 bases and J dropped 4 bases, with 9 bases sitting between them. This chain's CDR3 is CSASRQATGELFF. Written as DNA, the CDR3 is TGCAGTGCTAGTAGGCAGGCCACCGGGGAGCTGTTTTTT.

This clone showed up just once. The V and J genes are TRBV5-1 and TRBJ1-1; D gene uncertain. The CDR3 contains 15 residues. The germline V and J ends were trimmed by 1 base and 0 bases, with 10 bases remaining between them. Germline V gives CDR1 SGHRS, CDR2 YFSETQ. CDR3 bases: TGCGCCAGCAGCTTGTTTAGAGGGTTGAACACTGAAGCTTTCTTT. Translating it yields CASSLFRGLNTEAFF.

The genes are TRBV5-5 and TRBJ2-5; 9 nucleotides line up with TRBD1. This CDR3 is built from 17 residues. In germline, CDR1 is SGHKS, CDR2 YYEKEE (reference sequence). V lost 4 bases to trimming and J lost 5 bases; unmatched junction nucleotides: 15. The CDR3: CASSRPGTGFVAETQYF. The CDR3 DNA reads TGTGCCAGCAGCCGTCCCGGGACAGGGTTTGTCGCGGAGACCCAGTACTTC.